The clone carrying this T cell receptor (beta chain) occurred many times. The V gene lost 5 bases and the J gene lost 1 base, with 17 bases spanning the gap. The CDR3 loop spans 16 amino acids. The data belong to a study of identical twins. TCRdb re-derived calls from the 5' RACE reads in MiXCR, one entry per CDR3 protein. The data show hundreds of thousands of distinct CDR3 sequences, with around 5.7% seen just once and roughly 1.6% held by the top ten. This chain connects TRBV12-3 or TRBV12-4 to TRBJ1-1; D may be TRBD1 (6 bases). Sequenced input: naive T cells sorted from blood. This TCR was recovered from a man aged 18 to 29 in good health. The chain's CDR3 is CASSPPGQGTNTEAFF. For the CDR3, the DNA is TGTGCCAGCAGTCCGCCCGGGCAGGGGACGAACACTGAAGCTTTCTTT.